The T cell receptor beta chain described here comes from a study of blood T cells in healthy people across ages. The sample holds a few counts of this clonotype. With V trimmed by 3 bases and J by 8 bases, 7 bases remained unmatched. Germline values: CDR1 SGHRS, CDR2 YFSETQ. This CDR3 is built from 14 residues. A second 7 to 11 cycle PCR used barcoded and J-beta primers. TCRdb independently ran MiXCR on the 5' RACE reads; one entry per CDR3 protein. The sample lists about 1 million distinct CDR3 sequences, less than 50% occurring once. The sequence was collected from a woman aged 55 to 70 in good health. Sequencing was performed on blood. The chain carries TRBV5-1 and TRBJ1-4; the match to TRBD1 covers 7 bases. CDR3 DNA sequence: TGCGCCAGCAGCTCCCGGACAGGAGGAGAAAAACTGTTTTTT. Amino acids: CASSSRTGGEKLFF.